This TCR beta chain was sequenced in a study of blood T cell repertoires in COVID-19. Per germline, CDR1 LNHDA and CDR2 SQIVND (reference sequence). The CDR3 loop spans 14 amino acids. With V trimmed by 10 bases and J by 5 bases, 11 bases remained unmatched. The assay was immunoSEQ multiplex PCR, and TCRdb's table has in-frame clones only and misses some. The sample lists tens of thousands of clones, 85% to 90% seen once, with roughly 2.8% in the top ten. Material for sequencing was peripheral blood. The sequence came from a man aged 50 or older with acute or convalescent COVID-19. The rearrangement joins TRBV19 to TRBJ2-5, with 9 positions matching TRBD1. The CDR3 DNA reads TGTGCCACCCGCGCCGGGACAGGGAGGGAGACCCAGTACTTC. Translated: CATRAGTGRETQYF. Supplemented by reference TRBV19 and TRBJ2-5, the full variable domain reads DGGITQSPKYLFRKEGQNVTLSCEQNLNHDAMYWYRQDPGQGLRLIYYSQIVNDFQKGDIAEGYSVSREKKESFPLTVTSAQKNPTAFYLCATRAGTGRETQYFGPGTRLLVL.